This paragraph covers one TCR beta chain sequence. This record comes from a study of blood T cell repertoires in COVID-19. One Seattle source followed patients from active infection through their disease course. Sequencing was performed with immunoSEQ multiplex PCR; in TCRdb, only in-frame clones are kept and a portion is missing. The sample shows around 260,000 clones, about four fifths of them seen only once. V was clipped by 4 bases and J by 1 base, with 10 bases between them. The CDR3 contains 15 residues. Germline loops: CDR1 MRHNA, CDR2 SNTAGT. The chain links TRBV6-4 to TRBJ2-2; maybe TRBD2 (5 bases). The sequencing sample was made of peripheral blood. This TCR derives from a person aged 70 to 80 with COVID-19, enrolled during active disease. The DNA for the CDR3 is TGTGCCAGCAGTGTCGGGGATTTGAACACCGGGGAGCTGTTTTTT. Amino acid sequence: CASSVGDLNTGELFF.